This T cell receptor (beta chain) was found in a study of T-cell reconstitution after alpha-beta-depleted transplantation in children. This clonotype was seen only a few times. Unique molecular identifiers tagged the TCRbeta library. TCRdb reanalysed the PCR reads using MiXCR and keeps one entry per CDR3 protein. This sample has fewer than 250,000 distinct CDR3 sequences, with approximately 19% found just once. The CDR3 extends over 16 amino acids. CDR1 is SGHVS and CDR2 is FNYEAQ in the germline V gene. The V end lost 1 base, the J end lost 4 bases, and 13 bases lay between the germline ends. The chain is built from TRBV7-6 and TRBJ2-2; D not certain. The source of this sequence is a male patient aged 2-10 years who had a stem cell transplant for acute lymphoblastic leukemia, so the T cells may come from the graft donor. The sequenced sample was PBMCs, mostly from graft donor cells, obtained 360 days after TCRalphabeta/CD19-depleted stem cell transplant. CDR3 residues: CASSLVGSVGTGELFF. The CDR3 nucleotides read TGTGCCAGCAGCTTAGTGGGCTCCGTGGGCACCGGGGAGCTGTTTTTT.